This TCR beta chain was found in a study of identical twins (dated by TCRdb to between 2015 and 2016). At the level of the whole study: To test whether fetal clonotypes persist, this study deep-sequenced TCR alpha and beta repertoires from monozygotic twins, from unrelated adults of various ages, and from cord blood. Replicate twin experiments were performed at different times using different library preparation protocols to rule out contamination.

Libraries were constructed by 5' RACE. Sequencer: Illumina HiSeq 2000. Template switching added a universal primer binding site, and the final cDNA carried a unique molecular identifier that allowed TCR cDNA molecules to be counted accurately. First-strand cDNA for TCR alpha and beta chains was synthesized from specific primers in the conserved constant-segment region. To control for contamination, every cDNA library carried two barcodes: a SMART-Mk sample barcode plus Illumina barcodes. Two successive PCR steps introduced TruSeq adapter sequences along with Illumina sample barcodes. TCR alpha and beta cDNA libraries were sequenced on the Illumina HiSeq platform with custom primers. In the source study's methods: MiGEC was used to process raw reads and extract unique molecular identifiers, and MiXCR was used to find CDR3 positions. For each individual, recombination models were inferred using an EM algorithm with the repgenHMM and IGoR tools. The tcR package in R was used for shared clonotype analysis, with sharing normalized by the product of cloneset sizes. To study raw recombination free of thymic and clonal selection effects, out-of-frame nonproductive sequences were analyzed. TCRdb itself trimmed the public reads at Q25 with fastp, ran MiXCR and retained productive beta chains. Identical CDR3 protein sequences are pooled into one entry, listed with their most common genes and DNA. What appears here as the V and J calls and clone size reflects TCRdb's work, not the paper's. The sample table shows 510,000 or so distinct CDR3 sequences, and about 15% are seen once. The ten largest account for more than 0.4% of the sample.

From a lookup of the germline V gene (reference sequence), CDR1 and CDR2 are LGHDT and YNNKEL. V drops 5 bases and J drops 7 bases, leaving 11 bases in between. The CDR3 runs 13 residues from the cysteine to the phenylalanine. The sequence is cut down to CDR3 DNA, 39 bases in frame from base 1. Only healthy Caucasian donors were included. Three pairs of female monozygotic twins, all aged 18 to 29 years, were included in the twin cohort. CD4+ and CD8+ T cell populations were isolated with positive isolation kits from Invitrogen. Concerning this clonotype itself: What antigen it recognizes has not been identified. Per-base quality was not reported, and no clone a single base away is much larger than it.

What the study reported, not specific to this receptor: Zero-insertion analyses could be partly confounded by invariant T cells such as MAIT and iNKT, though diverse VJ usage argued against such confounding for most clonotypes. Abundant cord blood beta clonotypes had fewer insertions, young adult naive repertoires showed a similar but weaker trend, and memory repertoires showed no such trend. Out-of-frame TCR alpha sharing in monozygotic twins was systematically underestimated by recombination models, whereas sharing between unrelated individuals was in agreement with the recombination models. The excess sharing between twins in beta out-of-frame sequences was weaker because fewer shared sequences reduced the signal-to-noise ratio. Compared with coincidental sharing between unrelated individuals, out-of-frame TCR alpha sequences shared between twins had an excess of sequences with low generation probability. Conclusions relied on cross-sectional statistical analysis, since the same donors could not be followed over many years.

The same data also went into a second study, on yellow fever vaccine responses in identical twins. The second investigation adds: According to the authors, in identical twins the way T cells responded to vaccination appeared partly convergent and partly personalized. The study precisely tracked vaccine-responding T cell clones in identical twins.

The rearranged segments are TRBV3-1 and TRBJ1-4; the D region possibly corresponds to TRBD1 (6 bases align). The sequence was obtained from a woman aged 18-35 years in good health. The material sequenced was CD4+ T cells sorted from blood. Read as DNA, the sequence is TGTGCCAGCAGCACGCGGACAGCTGAAAAACTGTTTTTT. Its product reads: CASSTRTAEKLFF.